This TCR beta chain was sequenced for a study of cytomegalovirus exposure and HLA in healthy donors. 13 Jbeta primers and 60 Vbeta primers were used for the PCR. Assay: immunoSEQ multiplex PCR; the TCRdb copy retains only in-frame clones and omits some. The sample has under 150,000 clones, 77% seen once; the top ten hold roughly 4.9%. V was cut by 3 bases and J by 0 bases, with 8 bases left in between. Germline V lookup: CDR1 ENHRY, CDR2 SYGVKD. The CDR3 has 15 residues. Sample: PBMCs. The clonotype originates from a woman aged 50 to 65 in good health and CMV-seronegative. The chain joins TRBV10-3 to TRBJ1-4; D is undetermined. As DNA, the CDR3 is TGTGCCATCAGTGAAAACATTGCAACTAATGAAAAACTGTTTTTT. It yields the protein CAISENIATNEKLFF.